Sequencing of this T cell receptor beta chain was carried out in a study of T cells in Graves' hyperthyroidism and ophthalmopathy. PBMCs were derived from about 10 ml fresh peripheral blood. The germline V gene encodes CDR1 LGHDT and CDR2 YNNKEL (reference sequence). There are 13 residues in the CDR3. Trimming removed 0 bases from V and 13 bases from J, with 13 bases in between. TCR beta CDR3 region amplification was performed from RNA transcripts. Researchers ran a first-round RT-PCR on the TCR CDR3 using the HTBI primer set. TCRdb analysed the multiplex PCR reads with MiXCR anew, one entry per CDR3 protein. The data hold roughly 660,000 distinct CDR3 sequences, with roughly a sixth observed a single time.

The sample taken for sequencing was blood. V gene TRBV3-1 combines with J gene TRBJ2-1; D gene unclear. The receptor's source is a man in his forties or fifties with Graves' hyperthyroidism. Written as DNA, the CDR3 is TGTGCCAGCAGCCAAGATCCCCAGCTTCAACAGTTCTTC. As protein: CASSQDPQLQQFF.